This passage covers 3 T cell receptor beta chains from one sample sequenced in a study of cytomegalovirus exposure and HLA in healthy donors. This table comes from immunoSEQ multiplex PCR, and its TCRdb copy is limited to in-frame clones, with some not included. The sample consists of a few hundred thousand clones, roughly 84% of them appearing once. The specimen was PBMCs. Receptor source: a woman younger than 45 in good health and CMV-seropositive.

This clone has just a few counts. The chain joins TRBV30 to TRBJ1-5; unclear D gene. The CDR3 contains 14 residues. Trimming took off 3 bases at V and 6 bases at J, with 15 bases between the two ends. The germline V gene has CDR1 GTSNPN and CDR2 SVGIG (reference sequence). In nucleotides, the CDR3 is TGTGCCTGGAGCCATCTAGGGTCCGGTCAGCCCCAGCATTTT. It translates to CAWSHLGSGQPQHF.

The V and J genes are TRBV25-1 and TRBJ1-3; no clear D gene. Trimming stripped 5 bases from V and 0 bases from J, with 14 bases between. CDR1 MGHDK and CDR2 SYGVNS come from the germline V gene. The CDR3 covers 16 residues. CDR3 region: CASSPIHGNSGNTIYF. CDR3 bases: TGTGCCAGCAGTCCCATCCACGGAAACTCTGGAAACACCATATATTTT.

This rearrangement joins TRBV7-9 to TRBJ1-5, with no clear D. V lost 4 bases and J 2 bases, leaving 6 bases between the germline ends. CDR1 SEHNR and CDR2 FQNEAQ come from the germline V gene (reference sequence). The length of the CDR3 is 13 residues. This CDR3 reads CASSWGGNQPQHF. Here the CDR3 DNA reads TGTGCCAGCAGCTGGGGAGGCAATCAGCCCCAGCATTTT.